Each of the 16 T cell receptor beta chains below was sequenced from the same sample in a study of cytomegalovirus exposure and HLA in healthy donors. The primer mix had 60 Vbeta and 13 Jbeta primers. Generated by immunoSEQ multiplex PCR, the TCRdb table keeps only in-frame clones and is missing some. The sample lists some 240,000 clones, around 73% occurring once. The specimen was PBMCs. Receptor source: a male donor in good health and CMV-seronegative.

The rearrangement links TRBV2 to TRBJ2-2; weak D call: TRBD1 (5 bases). This CDR3 comprises 15 residues. V was trimmed by 5 bases and J by 1 base, leaving 11 bases between them. Germline V CDR1 and CDR2: SNHLY, FYNNEI. For the CDR3, the DNA is TGTGCCAGCAGTTTCCAGGGAAGGAACACCGGGGAGCTGTTTTTT. Amino acid sequence: CASSFQGRNTGELFF.

This clone was seen once. This chain links TRBV5-6 with TRBJ2-5; TRBD2 agrees at 11 bases. Looked up from germline, CDR1 is SGHDT and CDR2 is YYEEEE. CDR3 length: 16 amino acids. Losses at the gene ends were 4 bases for V and 0 bases for J; bases not matched to a gene: 5. The CDR3, as DNA: TGTGCCAGCAGCCTGACTAGCGGGGAAAACCAAGAGACCCAGTACTTC. Protein product: CASSLTSGENQETQYF.

This chain connects TRBV28 to TRBJ2-2, with 8 bases that match TRBD2. The CDR3 runs 15 residues. V lost 8 bases to trimming and J lost 4 bases; unmatched junction nucleotides: 9. Germline V gives CDR1 MDHEN, CDR2 SYDVKM. CDR3 residues: CASAGSGSATGELFF. CDR3 coding DNA: TGTGCCAGCGCCGGGAGCGGGAGCGCCACCGGGGAGCTGTTTTTT.

This chain uses TRBV7-6 with TRBJ2-7; D gene uncertain. Germline loops: CDR1 SGHVS, CDR2 FNYEAQ. CDR3 length: 15 amino acids. The V end lost 6 bases, the J end lost 7 bases, and 22 bases lay between the germline ends. CDR3 in DNA: TGTGCCAGCAGTTCTGCACGACTTGGTTTAAGGGAGCAGTACTTC. Its protein is CASSSARLGLREQYF.

The chain combines TRBV2 with TRBJ2-1; 9 bases fit TRBD1. The trim removed 6 bases at V and 3 bases at J, leaving 6 bases unmatched. This CDR3 has 15 residues. Germline V gene data show CDR1 as SNHLY and CDR2 as FYNNEI. The CDR3 here is CASRIQGAVYNEQFF. The CDR3 bases are TGTGCCAGCAGGATACAGGGGGCCGTCTACAATGAGCAGTTCTTC.

The V call is TRBV28, the J call TRBJ1-1, with 7 nucleotides matching TRBD1. Germline lookup yields CDR1 MDHEN and CDR2 SYDVKM. The CDR3 has 15 residues. J lost 3 bases, V lost 5 bases, and 9 bases had no gene match. The CDR3 loop reads CASSAYRGEYTEAFF. CDR3 nucleotide sequence: TGTGCCAGCAGTGCCTACAGGGGTGAGTACACTGAAGCTTTCTTT. The full variable domain, completed using reference TRBV28 and TRBJ1-1, is DVKVTQSSRYLVKRTGEKVFLECVQDMDHENMFWYRQDPGLGLRLIYFSYDVKMKEKGDIPEGYSVSREKKERFSLILESASTNQTSMYLCASSAYRGEYTEAFFGQGTRLTVV.

The V and J genes are TRBV7-9 and TRBJ2-7; D call uncertain. This CDR3 has 14 residues. Per the germline V gene, CDR1 is SEHNR and CDR2 is FQNEAQ (reference sequence). V lost 0 bases to trimming and J lost 0 bases, with 6 bases between them. The CDR3 loop is CASSLAVVSYEQYF. The CDR3 DNA reads as TGTGCCAGCAGCTTAGCTGTAGTCTCCTACGAGCAGTACTTC.

The rearrangement joins TRBV30 to TRBJ1-2; TRBD1 matches 7 bases. Trimming cost V 1 base and J 6 bases; bases outside gene matches: 11. The germline gives CDR1 GTSNPN, CDR2 SVGIG (reference sequence). This CDR3 region has 15 residues. The CDR3 DNA sequence: TGTGCCTGGAGTGCGACCCCAGGGGGAGGAAATGGCTACACCTTC. It encodes CAWSATPGGGNGYTF.

V gene TRBV6-1 combines with J gene TRBJ2-7; 8 bases align to TRBD1. Germline CDR1 MNHNS, CDR2 SASEGT. This CDR3 comprises 14 residues. Trimming removed 9 bases from V and 2 bases from J; junction bases left unmatched: 9. In nucleotides, the CDR3 is TGTGCCAGTTACACAGGACAGGGCCCCTACGAGCAGTACTTC. Protein: CASYTGQGPYEQYF.

This clone was observed a few times. The chain links TRBV5-1 to TRBJ2-1; a weak D match, TRBD2 (5 bases). Trimming removed 4 bases at V and 3 bases at J, with 11 bases between. The germline V gene encodes CDR1 SGHRS and CDR2 YFSETQ. The CDR3 is 14 residues long. CDR3 coding DNA: TGCGCCAGCAGCAGCCGCACTAGCTACAATGAGCAGTTCTTC. This gives the protein CASSSRTSYNEQFF.

V and J are TRBV11-2 and TRBJ1-1; 7 positions agree with TRBD1. Trimming removed 6 bases from V and 1 base from J; junction bases left unmatched: 11. The CDR3 has 16 amino acids. Germline CDR1 reads SGHAT; CDR2 reads FQNNGV. The CDR3 DNA reads TGTGCCAGCAGTTCTGACCCGGGACAGAAGAACACTGAAGCTTTCTTT. Translating it yields CASSSDPGQKNTEAFF.

The rearrangement uses TRBV18 and TRBJ1-2, with TRBD1 matching over 7 bases. J was trimmed by 4 bases and V by 2 bases; bases with no gene match: 13. The CDR3 length is 17 residues. Germline-derived CDR1 and CDR2 are KGHSH and LQKENI. CDR3 amino acids: CASSPENRGVPSYGYTF. The CDR3 region has the DNA TGTGCCAGCTCACCAGAAAACAGGGGAGTTCCTAGCTATGGCTACACCTTC.

This clone was detected only once. The CDR3 reads CASSLGLGGNEQFF. The CDR3 nucleotides are TGTGCCAGCAGCTTGGGGTTGGGAGGCAATGAGCAGTTCTTC. This rearrangement joins TRBV5-8 to TRBJ2-1; a weak D match, TRBD2 (6 bases). The CDR3 totals 14 residues. The V and J ends lost 0 bases and 6 bases respectively, with 10 bases between them. CDR1 is SGHTS, CDR2 YDEGEE, per germline.

This chain uses TRBV19 with TRBJ2-5, with 7 bases that match TRBD2. Unmatched junction bases numbered 5, after V lost 1 base and J lost 0 bases. The germline V gene has CDR1 LNHDA and CDR2 SQIVND (reference sequence). The CDR3 loop spans 16 amino acids. CDR3: CASSIGAGAYQETQYF. The CDR3 DNA reads TGTGCCAGTAGTATAGGGGCGGGAGCGTACCAAGAGACCCAGTACTTC.

The chain combines TRBV7-2 with TRBJ2-5; possible D gene TRBD2, 6 bases. The CDR3 totals 15 residues. Germline CDR1 reads SGHTA; CDR2 reads FQGNSA. Trimming cost V 5 bases and J 6 bases, with 19 bases left between them. The DNA of the CDR3 is TGTGCCAGCAGCCTTGATGGGGCAGGGAGGAAGACCCAGTACTTC. The encoded protein is CASSLDGAGRKTQYF.

The chain recombines TRBV15 with TRBJ2-5; 12 positions agree with TRBD1. The J call is uncertain, as TRBJ2-7 better fits the DNA end. The V gene's germline CDR1 is LNHNV and CDR2 YYDKDF (reference sequence). This CDR3 comprises 13 residues. The CDR3 is CATGRDRGHEQYF. Written as DNA, the CDR3 is TGTGCCACCGGCCGGGACAGGGGGCACGAGCAGTACTTC.